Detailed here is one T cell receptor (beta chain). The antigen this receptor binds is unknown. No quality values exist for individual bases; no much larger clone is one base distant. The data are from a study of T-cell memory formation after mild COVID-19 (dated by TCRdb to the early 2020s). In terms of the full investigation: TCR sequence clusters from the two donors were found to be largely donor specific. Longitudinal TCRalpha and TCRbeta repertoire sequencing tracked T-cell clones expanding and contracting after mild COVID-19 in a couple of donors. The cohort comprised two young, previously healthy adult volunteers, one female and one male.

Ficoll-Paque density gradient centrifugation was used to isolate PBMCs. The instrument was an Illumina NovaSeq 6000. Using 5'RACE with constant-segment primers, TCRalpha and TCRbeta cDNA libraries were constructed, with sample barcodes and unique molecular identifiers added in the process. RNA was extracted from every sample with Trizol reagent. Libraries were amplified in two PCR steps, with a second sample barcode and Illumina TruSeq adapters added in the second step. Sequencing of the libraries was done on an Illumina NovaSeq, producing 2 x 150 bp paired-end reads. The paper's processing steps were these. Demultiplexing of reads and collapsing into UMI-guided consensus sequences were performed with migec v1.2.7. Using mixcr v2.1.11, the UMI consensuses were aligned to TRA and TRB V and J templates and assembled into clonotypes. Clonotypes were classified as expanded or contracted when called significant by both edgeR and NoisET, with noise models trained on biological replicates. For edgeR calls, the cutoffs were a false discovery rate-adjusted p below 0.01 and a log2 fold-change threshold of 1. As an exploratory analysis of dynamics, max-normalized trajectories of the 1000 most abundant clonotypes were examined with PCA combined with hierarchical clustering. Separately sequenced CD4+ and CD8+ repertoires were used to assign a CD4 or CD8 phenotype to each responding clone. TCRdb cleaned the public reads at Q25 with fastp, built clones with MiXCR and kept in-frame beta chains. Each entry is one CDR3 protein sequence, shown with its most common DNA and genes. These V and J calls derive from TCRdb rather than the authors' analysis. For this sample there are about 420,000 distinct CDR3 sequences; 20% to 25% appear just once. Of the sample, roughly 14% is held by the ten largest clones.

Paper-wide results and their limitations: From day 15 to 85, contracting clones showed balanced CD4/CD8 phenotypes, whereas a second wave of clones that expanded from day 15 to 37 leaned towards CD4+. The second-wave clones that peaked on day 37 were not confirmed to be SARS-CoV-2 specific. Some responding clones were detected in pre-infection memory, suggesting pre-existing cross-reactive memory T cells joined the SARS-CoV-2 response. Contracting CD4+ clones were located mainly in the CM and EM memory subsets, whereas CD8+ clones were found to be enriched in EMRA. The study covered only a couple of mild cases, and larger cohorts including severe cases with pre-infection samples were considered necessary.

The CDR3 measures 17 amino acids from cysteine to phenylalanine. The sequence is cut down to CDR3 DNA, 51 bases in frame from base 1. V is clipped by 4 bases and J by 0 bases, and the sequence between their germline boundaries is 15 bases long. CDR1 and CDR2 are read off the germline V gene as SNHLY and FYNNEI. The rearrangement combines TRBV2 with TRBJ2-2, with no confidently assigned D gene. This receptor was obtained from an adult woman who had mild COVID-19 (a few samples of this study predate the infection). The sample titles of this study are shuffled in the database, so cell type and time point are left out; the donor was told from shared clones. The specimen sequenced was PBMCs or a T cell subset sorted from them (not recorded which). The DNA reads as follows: TGTGCCAGCAGTGCATTTAGGGCCACAACGAACACCGGGGAGCTGTTTTTT. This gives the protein CASSAFRATTNTGELFF. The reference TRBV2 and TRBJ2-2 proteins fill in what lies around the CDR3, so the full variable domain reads EPEVTQTPSHQVTQMGQEVILRCVPISNHLYFYWYRQILGQKVEFLVSFYNNEISEKSEIFDDQFSVERPDGSNFTLKIRSTKLEDSAMYFCASSAFRATTNTGELFFGEGSRLTVL.